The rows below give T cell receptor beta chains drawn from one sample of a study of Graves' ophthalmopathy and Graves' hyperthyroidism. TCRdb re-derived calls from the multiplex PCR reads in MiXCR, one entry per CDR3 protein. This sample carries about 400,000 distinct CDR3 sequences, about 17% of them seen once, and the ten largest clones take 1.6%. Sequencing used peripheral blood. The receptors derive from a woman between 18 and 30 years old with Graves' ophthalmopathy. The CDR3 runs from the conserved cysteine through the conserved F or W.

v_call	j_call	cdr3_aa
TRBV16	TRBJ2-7	CASSPHPPGEGYF
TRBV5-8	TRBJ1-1	CASRGESEAFF
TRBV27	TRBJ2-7	CASSIGGAYERYF
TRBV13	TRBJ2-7	CASSFSPGTSGTPQYF
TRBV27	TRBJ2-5	CASSLYSGRLSETQYF
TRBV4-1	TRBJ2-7	CASSPSGAYPYEQYF
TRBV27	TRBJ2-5	CASSSTLAGYQETQYF
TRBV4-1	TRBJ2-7	CASSQDLGSLRRQYF
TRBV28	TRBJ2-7	CASSLFRNNEQYF
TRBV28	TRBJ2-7	CASSNPGEAYEQYF
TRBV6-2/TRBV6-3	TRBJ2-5	CASRKLQETQYF
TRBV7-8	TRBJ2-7	CASSFGTQSYEQYF
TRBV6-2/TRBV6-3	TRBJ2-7	CASSYGTSGRIYEQYF
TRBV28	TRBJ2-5	CASSLMSGRAETQYF
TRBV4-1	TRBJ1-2	CASSPPRSDYGYTF
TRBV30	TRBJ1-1	CAWRTRAEAFF
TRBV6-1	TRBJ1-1	CASIPYGTGDTEAFF
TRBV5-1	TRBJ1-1	CASAGDMNTEAFF
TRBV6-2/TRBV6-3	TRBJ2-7	CASSQRDEQYF
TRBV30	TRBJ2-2	CAWSVVLRGELFF
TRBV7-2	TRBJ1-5	CASSLRGIDQPQHF
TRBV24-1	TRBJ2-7	CATSERSDRGDEQYF
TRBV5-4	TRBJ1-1	CASSLAAGAGYTTEAFF
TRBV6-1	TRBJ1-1	CASSGKPNTGAFF
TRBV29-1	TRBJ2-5	CSVEGQETQYF
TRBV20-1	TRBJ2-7	CSARGQGGRYEQYF
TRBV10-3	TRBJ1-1	CAIRGEVNTEAFF
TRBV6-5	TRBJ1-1	CASSPGYKNTEAFF
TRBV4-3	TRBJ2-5	CASSQDYGGKETQYF
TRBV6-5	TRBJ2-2	CASSYAVQGALGGELFF
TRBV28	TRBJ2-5	CASNHRDRVETQYF
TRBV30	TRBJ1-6	CAWSGRTGYNSPLHF
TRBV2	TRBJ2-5	CASSRTGLPTETQYF
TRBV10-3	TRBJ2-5	CAISARDMETQYF
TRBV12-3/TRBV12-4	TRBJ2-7	CASNTLLREPYEQYF
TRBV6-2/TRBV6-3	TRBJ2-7	CASREAGVGYEQYF
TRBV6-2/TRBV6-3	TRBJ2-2	CASKPKRQNTGELFF
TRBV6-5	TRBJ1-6	CASSYASPPRSPLHF
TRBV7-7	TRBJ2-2	CASSHRQSNTGELFF
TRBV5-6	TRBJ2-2	CASSYTKQADGELFF
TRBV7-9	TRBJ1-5	CASSLATGTGNQPQHF
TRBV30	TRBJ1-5	CAWSDSTIDQPQHF
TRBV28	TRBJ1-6	CASSLMGSSYNSPLHF
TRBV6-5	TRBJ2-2	CASRPYTGELFF